The clone carrying this TCR beta chain showed up just a few times. Its antigen is as yet unknown. The data derive from a study of T cell clones after liver transplantation. Study summary: Pre-transplant mixed lymphocyte reactions yielded third-party-reactive TCRbeta sequences as comparators for graft-donor-reactive sequences.

The method was immunoSEQ multiplex PCR; TCRdb's version includes in-frame clones alone and lacks a portion of them. Altogether some 15,000 clones are present, more than 70% being singletons, with the ten largest covering 28%. Study findings and constraints: Post-transplant, graft-donor-reactive CD4 TCRbeta sequences in blood dropped significantly in most of the 8 subjects.

This specimen consisted of CD8+ T cells from blood, obtained approximately 43 months after liver transplant. The source is a human patient who received a liver transplant. The graft donor may account for some of the T cells.

The CDR3 DNA follows: TGTGCCAGCAGCAGCGGACCTGGCCACGAGCAGTACTTC. Its protein product is CASSSGPGHEQYF. The chain joins TRBV25-1 to TRBJ2-7, with D perhaps matching TRBD2 (5 bases). Trimming removed 6 bases at V and 5 bases at J, with 14 bases between. This CDR3 has 13 amino acids. CDR1 and CDR2 (germline): MGHDK, SYGVNS.